Included here is one T cell receptor (beta chain) sequence, with context. Those enrolled, adults aged roughly 18 to 95 years, came from fewer than 25 US areas. These data belong to a study of blood T cell repertoires in COVID-19. As for the study in general: From the United States, Italy and Spain came samples of acute and convalescent COVID-19. PBMCs, B-cell-depleted T cells, or T cells were the source of the cDNA or gDNA that made up the material.

Trimming took 7 bases from V and 2 from J; bases not matched to a gene: 2. The CDR3 is 12 amino acids. The authors' processing: Researchers report that nucleated cell counts were estimated from reference gene primer amplification. Method: immunoSEQ multiplex PCR; TCRdb's copy keeps in-frame clones and lacks some. V and J calls and clone size are copied from that table; D and trimming were computed from the DNA. The table records some 240,000 clones, around 87% of them present only once. The sequence derives from a woman between 40 and 55 years old with acute COVID-19. The genes are TRBV12-3 or TRBV12-4 and TRBJ2-7; 7 positions match TRBD2. Sample: PBMCs or T cells enriched from blood (not recorded which). DNA of the CDR3: TGTGCCAGCAAGGGGAGGGCCTACGAGCAGTACTTC. This translates into CASKGRAYEQYF.